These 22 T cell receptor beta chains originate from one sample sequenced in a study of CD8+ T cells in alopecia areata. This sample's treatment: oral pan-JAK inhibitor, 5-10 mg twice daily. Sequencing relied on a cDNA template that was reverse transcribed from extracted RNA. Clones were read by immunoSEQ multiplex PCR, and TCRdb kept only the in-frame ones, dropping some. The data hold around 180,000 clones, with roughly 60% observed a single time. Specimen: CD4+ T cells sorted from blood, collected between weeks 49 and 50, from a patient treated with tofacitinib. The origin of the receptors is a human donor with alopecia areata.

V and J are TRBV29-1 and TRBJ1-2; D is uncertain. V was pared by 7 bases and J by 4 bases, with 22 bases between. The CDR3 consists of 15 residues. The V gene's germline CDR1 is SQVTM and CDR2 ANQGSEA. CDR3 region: CSAPAMGGVGYGYTF. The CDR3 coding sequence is TGCAGCGCCCCCGCAATGGGAGGAGTGGGCTATGGCTACACCTTC. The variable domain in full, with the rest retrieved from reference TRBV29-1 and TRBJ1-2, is SAVISQKPSRDICQRGTSLTIQCQVDSQVTMMFWYRQQPGQSLTLIATANQGSEATYESGFVIDKFPISRPNLTFSTLTVSNMSPEDSSIYLCSAPAMGGVGYGYTFGSGTRLTVV.

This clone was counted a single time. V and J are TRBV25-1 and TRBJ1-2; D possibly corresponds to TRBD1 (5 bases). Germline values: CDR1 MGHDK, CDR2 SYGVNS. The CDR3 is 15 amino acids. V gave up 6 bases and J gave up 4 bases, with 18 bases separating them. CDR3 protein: CASSANQGFGYGYTF. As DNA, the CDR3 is TGTGCCAGCAGCGCTAATCAGGGCTTTGGCTATGGCTACACCTTC.

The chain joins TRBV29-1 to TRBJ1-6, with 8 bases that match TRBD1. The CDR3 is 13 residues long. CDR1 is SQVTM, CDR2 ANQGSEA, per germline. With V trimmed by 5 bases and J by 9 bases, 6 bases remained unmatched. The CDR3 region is CSVLTGAGSPLHF. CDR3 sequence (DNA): TGCAGCGTTCTGACAGGGGCAGGTTCACCCCTCCACTTT.

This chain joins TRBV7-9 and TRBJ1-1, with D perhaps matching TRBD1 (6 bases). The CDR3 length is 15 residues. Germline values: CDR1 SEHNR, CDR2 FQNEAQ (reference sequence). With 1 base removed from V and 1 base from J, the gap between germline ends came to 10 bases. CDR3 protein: CASSLGGQANTEAFF. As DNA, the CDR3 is TGTGCCAGCAGCTTAGGGGGGCAGGCGAACACTGAAGCTTTCTTT.

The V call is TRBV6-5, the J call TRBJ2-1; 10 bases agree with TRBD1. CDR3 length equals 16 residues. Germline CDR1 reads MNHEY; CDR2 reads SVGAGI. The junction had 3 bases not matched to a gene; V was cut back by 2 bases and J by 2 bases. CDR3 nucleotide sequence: TGTGCCAGCAGTTACGCGGGGACAGGGGCCTACAATGAGCAGTTCTTC. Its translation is CASSYAGTGAYNEQFF.

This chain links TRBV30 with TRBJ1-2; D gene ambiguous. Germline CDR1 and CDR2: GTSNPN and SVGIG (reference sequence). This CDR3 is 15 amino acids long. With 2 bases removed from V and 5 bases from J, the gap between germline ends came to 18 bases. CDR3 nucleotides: TGTGCCTGGAGTAACCGAGGGAGTTTCGGGTATGGCTACACCTTC. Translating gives CAWSNRGSFGYGYTF.

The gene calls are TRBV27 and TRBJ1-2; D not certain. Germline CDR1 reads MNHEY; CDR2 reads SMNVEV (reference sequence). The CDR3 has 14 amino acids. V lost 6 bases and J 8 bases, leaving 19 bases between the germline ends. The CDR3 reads CASRNENTFGGYTF. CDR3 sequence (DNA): TGTGCCAGCAGAAACGAGAACACCTTCGGGGGCTACACCTTC.

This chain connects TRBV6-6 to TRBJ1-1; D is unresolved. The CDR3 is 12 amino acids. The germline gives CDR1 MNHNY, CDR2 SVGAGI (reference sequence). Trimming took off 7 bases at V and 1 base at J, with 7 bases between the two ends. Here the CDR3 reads CASKVRNTEAFF. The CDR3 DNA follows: TGTGCCAGCAAGGTCAGGAACACTGAAGCTTTCTTT.

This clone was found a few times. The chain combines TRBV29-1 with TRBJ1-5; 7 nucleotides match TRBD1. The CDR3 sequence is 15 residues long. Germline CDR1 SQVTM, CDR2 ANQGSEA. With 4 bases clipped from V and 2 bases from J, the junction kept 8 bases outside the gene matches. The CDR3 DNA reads TGCAGCGTTGTACAGGGGAACGGGGGCAATCAGCCCCAGCATTTT. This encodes CSVVQGNGGNQPQHF.

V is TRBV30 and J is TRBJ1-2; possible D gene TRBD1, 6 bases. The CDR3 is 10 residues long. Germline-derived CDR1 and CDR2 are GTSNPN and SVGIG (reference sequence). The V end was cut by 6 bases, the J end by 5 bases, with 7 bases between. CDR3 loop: CACRGYGYTF. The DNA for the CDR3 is TGTGCCTGTAGGGGGTATGGCTACACCTTC.

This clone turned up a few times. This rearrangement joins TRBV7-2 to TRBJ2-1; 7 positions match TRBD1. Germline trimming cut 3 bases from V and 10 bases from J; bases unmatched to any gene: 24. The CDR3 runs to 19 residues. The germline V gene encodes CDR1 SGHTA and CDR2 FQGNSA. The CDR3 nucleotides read TGTGCCAGCAGCTTGTCGGGGCTGACAGGGCGAACTACAAATCGGGAGCAGTTCTTC. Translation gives CASSLSGLTGRTTNREQFF.

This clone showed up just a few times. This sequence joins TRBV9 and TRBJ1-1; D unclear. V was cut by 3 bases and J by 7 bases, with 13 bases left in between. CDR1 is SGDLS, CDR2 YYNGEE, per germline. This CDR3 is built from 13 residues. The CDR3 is CASSAFPGREAFF. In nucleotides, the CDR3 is TGTGCCAGCAGCGCATTCCCCGGGCGTGAAGCTTTCTTT.

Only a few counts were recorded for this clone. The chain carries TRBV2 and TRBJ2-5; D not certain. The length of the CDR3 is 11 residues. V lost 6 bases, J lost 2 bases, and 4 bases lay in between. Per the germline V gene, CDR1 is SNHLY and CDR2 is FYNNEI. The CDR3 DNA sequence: TGTGCCAGCAGGGAGCAAGAGACCCAGTACTTC. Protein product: CASREQETQYF. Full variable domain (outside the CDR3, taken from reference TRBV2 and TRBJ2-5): EPEVTQTPSHQVTQMGQEVILRCVPISNHLYFYWYRQILGQKVEFLVSFYNNEISEKSEIFDDQFSVERPDGSNFTLKIRSTKLEDSAMYFCASREQETQYFGPGTRLLVL.

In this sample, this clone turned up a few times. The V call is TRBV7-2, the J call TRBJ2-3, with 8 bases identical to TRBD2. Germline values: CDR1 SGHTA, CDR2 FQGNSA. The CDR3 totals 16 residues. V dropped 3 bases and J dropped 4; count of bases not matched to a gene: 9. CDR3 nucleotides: TGTGCCAGCAGCTTGGCGAGCGGGGGTAATCCAGATACGCAGTATTTT. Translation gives CASSLASGGNPDTQYF.

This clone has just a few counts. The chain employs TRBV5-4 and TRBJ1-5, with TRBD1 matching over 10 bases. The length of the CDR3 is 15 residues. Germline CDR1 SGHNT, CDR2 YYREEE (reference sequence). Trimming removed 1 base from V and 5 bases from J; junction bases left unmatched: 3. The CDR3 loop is CASSLRGTGDQPQHF. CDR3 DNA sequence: TGTGCCAGCAGCTTGAGGGGGACAGGGGATCAGCCCCAGCATTTT.

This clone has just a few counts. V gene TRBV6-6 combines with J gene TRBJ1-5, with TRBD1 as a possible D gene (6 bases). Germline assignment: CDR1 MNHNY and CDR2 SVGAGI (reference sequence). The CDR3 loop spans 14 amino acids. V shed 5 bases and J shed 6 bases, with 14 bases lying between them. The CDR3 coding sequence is TGTGCCAGCAGTCACGGACAGTACAGTCAGCCCCAGCATTTT. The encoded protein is CASSHGQYSQPQHF.

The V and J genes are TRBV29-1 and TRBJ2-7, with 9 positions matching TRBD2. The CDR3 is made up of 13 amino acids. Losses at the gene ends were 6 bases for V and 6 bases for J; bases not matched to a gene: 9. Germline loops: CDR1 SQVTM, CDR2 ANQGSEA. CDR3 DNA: TGCAGCGTGCGGGGGGGCCAAGTCGCCGAGCAGTACTTC. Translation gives CSVRGGQVAEQYF.

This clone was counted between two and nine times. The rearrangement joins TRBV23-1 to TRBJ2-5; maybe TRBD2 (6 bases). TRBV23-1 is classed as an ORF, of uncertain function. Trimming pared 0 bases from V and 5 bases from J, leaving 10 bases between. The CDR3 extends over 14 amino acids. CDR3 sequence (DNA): TGCGCCAGCAGTCAATCTTTTGGGGGGGAGACCCAGTACTTC. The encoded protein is CASSQSFGGETQYF.

The chain's CDR3 is CASSEADRETQYF. DNA for the CDR3: TGTGCCAGCAGCGAAGCGGATAGGGAGACCCAGTACTTC. The chain combines TRBV7-2 with TRBJ2-5, with TRBD2 as a possible D gene (5 bases). Deletions cut 5 bases from V and 5 bases from J, with 12 bases between. This CDR3 has 13 residues. CDR1 and CDR2 from the germline V gene are SGHTA and FQGNSA. The variable domain in full, completed from reference TRBV7-2 and TRBJ2-5, reads GAGVSQSPSNKVTEKGKDVELRCDPISGHTALYWYRQSLGQGLEFLIYFQGNSAPDKSGLPSDRFSAERTGGSVSTLTIQRTQQEDSAVYLCASSEADRETQYFGPGTRLLVL.

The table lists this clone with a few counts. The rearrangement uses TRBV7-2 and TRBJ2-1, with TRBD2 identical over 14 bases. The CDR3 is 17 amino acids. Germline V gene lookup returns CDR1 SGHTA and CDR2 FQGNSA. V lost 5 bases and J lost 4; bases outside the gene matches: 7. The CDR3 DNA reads TGTGCCAGCAGCCAGACTAGCGGGGGGGCCACATACAATGAGCAGTTCTTC. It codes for CASSQTSGGATYNEQFF.

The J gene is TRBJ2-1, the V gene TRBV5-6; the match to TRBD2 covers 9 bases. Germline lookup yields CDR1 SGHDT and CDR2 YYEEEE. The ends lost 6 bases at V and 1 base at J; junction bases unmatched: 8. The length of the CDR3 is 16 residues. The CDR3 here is CASKDSGGSSYNEQFF. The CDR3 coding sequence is TGTGCCAGCAAGGATAGCGGGGGTTCGTCCTACAATGAGCAGTTCTTC.

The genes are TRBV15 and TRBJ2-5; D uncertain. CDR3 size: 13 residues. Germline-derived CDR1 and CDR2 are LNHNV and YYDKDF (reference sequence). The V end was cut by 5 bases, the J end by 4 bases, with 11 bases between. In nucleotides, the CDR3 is TGTGCCACCAGCTTATTAGTCTCAGAGACCCAGTACTTC. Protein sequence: CATSLLVSETQYF.